These 25 T cell receptor beta chains share one sample of origin, sequenced in a study of blood T cell repertoires in COVID-19. TCRdb keeps only in-frame clones here, not all; method: immunoSEQ multiplex PCR. The sample contains some 220,000 clones, approximately 80% of which appear only once. The specimen sequenced was peripheral blood. The receptor set was obtained from a woman in her sixties or seventies who had recovered from COVID-19.

The V call is TRBV25-1, the J call TRBJ2-3; D is possibly TRBD1 (5 bases). The CDR3 extends over 17 amino acids. CDR1 and CDR2 (germline): MGHDK, SYGVNS. Trimming shortened V by 1 base and J by 2 bases, and 16 bases separated the two germline ends. CDR3 sequence (DNA): TGTGCCAGCAGTGAATTTGCGGCAGGGCCAGACACAGATACGCAGTATTTT. This encodes CASSEFAAGPDTDTQYF.

V and J are TRBV20-1 and TRBJ2-5, with 9 bases lining up with TRBD2. The V gene end was trimmed by 3 bases and the J gene end by 6 bases; junction bases not matched to a gene: 8. Germline-derived CDR1 and CDR2 are DFQATT and SNEGSKA (reference sequence). The CDR3 length is 14 residues. CDR3 amino acids: CSASIAGAAKTQYF. CDR3 nucleotides: TGCAGTGCTAGTATAGCGGGGGCGGCGAAGACCCAGTACTTC.

This chain connects TRBV5-1 to TRBJ2-3; 9 nucleotides line up with TRBD2. This CDR3 is built from 17 residues. Germline assignment: CDR1 SGHRS and CDR2 YFSETQ. After removal of 2 bases from V and 4 bases from J, the junction contained 11 bases not matched to a gene. The chain's CDR3 is CASSLTLAGPGADTQYF. In nucleotides, the CDR3 is TGCGCCAGCAGCTTAACCCTAGCGGGGCCAGGGGCAGATACGCAGTATTTT.

A few counts support this clone. This sequence joins TRBV5-1 and TRBJ1-2, with TRBD1 matching over 8 bases. CDR1 is SGHRS, CDR2 YFSETQ, per germline. J was trimmed by 1 base and V by 4 bases; bases with no gene match: 6. The CDR3 extends over 15 amino acids. Here the CDR3 reads CASSNRQGYNYGYTF. CDR3 DNA sequence: TGCGCCAGCAGCAACAGACAGGGGTATAACTATGGCTACACCTTC.

The V and J genes are TRBV15 and TRBJ2-7; tentatively, D is TRBD2 (5 bases). The CDR3 has 15 residues. The germline CDR1 and CDR2 sequences are LNHNV and YYDKDF (reference sequence). The germline V and J ends were trimmed by 4 bases and 7 bases, with 20 bases remaining between them. This CDR3 reads CATSNTRRGYSEQYF. Here the CDR3 DNA reads TGTGCCACCAGCAACACCCGGCGAGGGTACTCGGAGCAGTACTTC.

The chain couples TRBV2 to TRBJ1-6; 8 positions match TRBD1. In germline, CDR1 is SNHLY, CDR2 FYNNEI. CDR3 length equals 13 residues. Trimming cost V 5 bases and J 7 bases; bases outside gene matches: 1. The CDR3 DNA reads as TGTGCCAGCAGTAGACAGGGGAATTCACCCCTCCACTTT. Translation: CASSRQGNSPLHF.

The chain joins TRBV11-2 to TRBJ2-7; D is unclear. This CDR3 has 14 residues. Trimming took off 5 bases at V and 5 bases at J, with 16 bases between the two ends. Germline assignment: CDR1 SGHAT and CDR2 FQNNGV. The chain's CDR3 is CASSTLRGSNEQYF. The CDR3 DNA is TGTGCCAGCAGCACACTAAGAGGTTCAAACGAGCAGTACTTC. The entire variable domain, with the rest obtained from reference TRBV11-2 and TRBJ2-7, is as follows: EAGVAQSPRYKIIEKRQSVAFWCNPISGHATLYWYQQILGQGPKLLIQFQNNGVVDDSQLPKDRFSAERLKGVDSTLKIQPAKLEDSAVYLCASSTLRGSNEQYFGPGTRLTVT.

V usage is TRBV5-6 and J usage is TRBJ1-6; D is unclear. Between the trimmed V and J ends, which lost 2 bases and 8 bases, there was a span of 8 bases. Germline V gene data show CDR1 as SGHDT and CDR2 as YYEEEE. CDR3 length: 13 residues. CDR3 loop: CASSLVGYSPLHF. As DNA, the CDR3 is TGTGCCAGCAGCTTAGTGGGCTATTCACCCCTCCACTTT. The full variable domain, rest sourced from reference TRBV5-6 and TRBJ1-6, is DAGVTQSPTHLIKTRGQQVTLRCSPKSGHDTVSWYQQALGQGPQFIFQYYEEEERQRGNFPDRFSGHQFPNYSSELNVNALLLGDSALYLCASSLVGYSPLHFGNGTRLTVT.

The genes are TRBV6-5 and TRBJ1-1; the match to TRBD1 covers 8 bases. CDR3 size: 16 residues. The trim removed 0 bases at V and 4 bases at J, leaving 7 bases unmatched. Per the germline V gene, CDR1 is MNHEY and CDR2 is SVGAGI. Here the CDR3 reads CASSYSKTGDFTEAFF. CDR3 bases: TGTGCCAGCAGTTACTCGAAGACAGGGGATTTCACTGAAGCTTTCTTT.

With regard to this clone: Relative to the germline gene, one junction end is altered; a read error may explain this. The gene calls are TRBV6-6 and TRBJ1-5; 10 nucleotides match TRBD1. The CDR3 spans 16 residues. From germline, CDR1 is MNHNY and CDR2 SVGAGI (reference sequence). The CDR3 DNA reads TGTGCCAGCAGTTCCTGGACGACAGGGGGCAAACAGCCCCAGCATTTT. Translation: CASSSWTTGGKQPQHF.

This clone came up a few times. The chain is built from TRBV2 and TRBJ2-1; possibly TRBD1 for D (6 bases). Germline CDR1 reads SNHLY; CDR2 reads FYNNEI. This CDR3 contains 15 residues. The ends were cut back, 3 bases at V and 5 bases at J, with 14 bases in the middle. CDR3 amino acids: CASSDARGRHNEQFF. The CDR3 DNA reads TGTGCCAGCAGTGATGCCAGGGGTAGGCACAATGAGCAGTTCTTC.

This chain joins TRBV5-1 and TRBJ1-4; TRBD1 agrees at 7 bases. The CDR3 extends over 15 amino acids. V dropped 2 bases and J dropped 7; count of bases not matched to a gene: 8. Germline CDR1 SGHRS, CDR2 YFSETQ. CDR3 bases: TGCGCCAGCAGCTTAACAGGGGAGCCGGGTGAAAAACTGTTTTTT. Its translation: CASSLTGEPGEKLFF.

This chain joins TRBV6-2 or TRBV6-3 and TRBJ2-1, with TRBD1 matching over 8 bases. V was pared by 2 bases and J by 3 bases, with 0 bases of the junction left unmatched. Germline V gene data show CDR1 as MNHEY and CDR2 as SVGEGT. The CDR3 has 14 residues. CDR3 coding DNA: TGTGCCAGCAGTTACGGGACAGGCTACAATGAGCAGTTCTTC. Protein sequence: CASSYGTGYNEQFF.

The J gene is TRBJ1-6, the V gene TRBV6-6; 8 nucleotides agree with TRBD1. Per the germline V gene, CDR1 is MNHNY and CDR2 is SVGAGI (reference sequence). The CDR3 spans 14 residues. The V gene end was trimmed by 6 bases and the J gene end by 10 bases; junction bases not matched to a gene: 8. Here the CDR3 reads CASSHGQGYSPLHF. Here the CDR3 DNA reads TGTGCCAGCAGCCACGGACAGGGATACTCACCCCTCCACTTT.

The chain joins TRBV11-2 to TRBJ1-5, with a tentative D call TRBD1 (5 bases). Trimming shortened V by 4 bases and J by 2 bases, and 18 bases separated the two germline ends. The CDR3 is 17 amino acids. CDR1 SGHAT and CDR2 FQNNGV come from the germline V gene. The CDR3 bases are TGTGCCAGCAGCTCAATCATGGGGCAAAGGGGCAATCAGCCCCAGCATTTT. It encodes CASSSIMGQRGNQPQHF.

The V gene is TRBV5-1, the J gene TRBJ2-5; 7 bases are shared with TRBD2. The ends lost 0 bases at V and 4 bases at J; junction bases unmatched: 3. In germline, CDR1 is SGHRS, CDR2 YFSETQ. This CDR3 has 14 residues. This chain's CDR3 is CASSLGLAGETQYF. The CDR3 DNA reads TGCGCCAGCAGCTTGGGACTAGCAGGAGAGACCCAGTACTTC.

There are a few counts of this clone. The CDR3 region is CASREPGSPLHF. The CDR3 DNA reads as TGTGCCAGCAGGGAGCCAGGGTCTCCCCTCCACTTT. The V and J genes are TRBV5-4 and TRBJ1-6; possible D gene TRBD1, 5 bases. This CDR3 is built from 12 residues. Germline V gene sequence: CDR1 SGHNT, CDR2 YYREEE (reference sequence). The V end was cut by 5 bases, the J end by 13 bases, with 13 bases between.

The genes are TRBV25-1 and TRBJ2-5; tentatively, D is TRBD1 (5 bases). The CDR3 spans 13 residues. With 8 bases removed from V and 0 bases from J, the gap between germline ends came to 10 bases. Germline V lookup: CDR1 MGHDK, CDR2 SYGVNS. The CDR3 loop is CASRAGHQETQYF. The CDR3 nucleotides read TGTGCCAGCCGGGCAGGGCACCAAGAGACCCAGTACTTC.

V is TRBV11-2 and J is TRBJ1-1; 8 bases match TRBD1. Looked up from germline, CDR1 is SGHAT and CDR2 is FQNNGV. The CDR3 is 16 residues long. With V trimmed by 2 bases and J by 0 bases, 5 bases remained unmatched. CDR3: CASSLHRTGMNTEAFF. The CDR3 DNA is TGTGCCAGCAGCTTACATCGGACAGGGATGAACACTGAAGCTTTCTTT.

The chain is built from TRBV6-5 and TRBJ2-1, with D hard to call. Germline V gene lookup returns CDR1 MNHEY and CDR2 SVGAGI. Trimming removed 4 bases from V and 7 bases from J, with 11 bases in between. The CDR3 runs 13 residues. Here the CDR3 DNA reads TGTGCCAGCAGTTTTCGGTCGACTAATGAGCAGTTCTTC. This encodes CASSFRSTNEQFF.

The chain carries TRBV27 and TRBJ2-6; D is ambiguous. V lost 4 bases and J 0 bases, leaving 7 bases between the germline ends. The V gene's germline CDR1 is MNHEY and CDR2 SMNVEV (reference sequence). This CDR3 region has 15 residues. CDR3 in amino acids: CASSSRRSGANVLTF. The CDR3 DNA is TGTGCCAGCAGTTCTAGACGCTCTGGGGCCAACGTCCTGACTTTC.

The chain joins TRBV3-1 (or the pseudogene TRBV3-2) to TRBJ2-3; tentatively, D is TRBD1 (6 bases). Per the germline V gene, CDR1 is LGHDT and CDR2 is YNNKEL (reference sequence). CDR3 length equals 13 residues. Trimming took off 4 bases at V and 4 bases at J, with 9 bases between the two ends. In nucleotides, the CDR3 is TGTGCCAGCAGCCCTCGACAGGCAGATACGCAGTATTTT. Protein sequence: CASSPRQADTQYF.

The V call is TRBV7-9, the J call TRBJ1-2; 9 bases match TRBD1. CDR1 and CDR2 (germline): SEHNR, FQNEAQ (reference sequence). This CDR3 region has 13 residues. J gave up 6 bases and V 1 base, and 0 bases lay outside the gene matches. The CDR3 is CASSLGQGDGYTF. DNA of the CDR3: TGTGCCAGCAGCTTAGGACAGGGGGATGGCTACACCTTC.

V gene TRBV7-9 combines with J gene TRBJ2-5; D remains unclear. The ends were cut back, 3 bases at V and 2 bases at J, with 7 bases in the middle. The CDR3 loop spans 13 amino acids. Germline V gene lookup returns CDR1 SEHNR and CDR2 FQNEAQ (reference sequence). Written as DNA, the CDR3 is TGTGCCAGCAGCTTTCAACTTCAAGAGACCCAGTACTTC. This codes for CASSFQLQETQYF.

This chain connects TRBV2 to TRBJ2-7; TRBD2 is a possible D gene (5 bases). Germline CDR1 is SNHLY and CDR2 is FYNNEI. Trimming shortened V by 4 bases and J by 7 bases, and 11 bases separated the two germline ends. The CDR3 length is 12 residues. CDR3 in DNA: TGTGCCAGCAGTGGAGGGTCTGGGGAGCAGTACTTC. It yields the protein CASSGGSGEQYF.